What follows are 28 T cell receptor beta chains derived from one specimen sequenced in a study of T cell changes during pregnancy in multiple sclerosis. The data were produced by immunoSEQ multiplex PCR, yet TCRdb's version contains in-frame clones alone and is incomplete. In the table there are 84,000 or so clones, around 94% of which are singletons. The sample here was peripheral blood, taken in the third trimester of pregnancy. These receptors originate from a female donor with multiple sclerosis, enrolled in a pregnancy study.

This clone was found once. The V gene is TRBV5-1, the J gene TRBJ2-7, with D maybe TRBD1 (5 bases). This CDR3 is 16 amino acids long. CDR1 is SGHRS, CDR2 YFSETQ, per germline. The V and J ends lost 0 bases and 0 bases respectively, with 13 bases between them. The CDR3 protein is CASSLEAGLSSYEQYF. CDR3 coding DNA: TGCGCCAGCAGCTTGGAGGCAGGGCTAAGCTCCTACGAGCAGTACTTC.

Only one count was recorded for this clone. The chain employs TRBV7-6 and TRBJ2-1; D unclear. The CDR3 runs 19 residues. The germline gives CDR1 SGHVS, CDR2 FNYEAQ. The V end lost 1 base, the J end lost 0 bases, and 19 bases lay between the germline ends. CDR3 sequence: CASSLVGSPSPSSYNEQFF. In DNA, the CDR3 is TGTGCCAGCAGCTTAGTAGGATCGCCTAGTCCGAGCTCCTACAATGAGCAGTTCTTC. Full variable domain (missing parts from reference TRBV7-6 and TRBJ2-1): GAGVSQSPRYKVTKRGQDVALRCDPISGHVSLYWYRQALGQGPEFLTYFNYEAQQDKSGLPNDRFSAERPEGSISTLTIQRTEQRDSAMYRCASSLVGSPSPSSYNEQFFGPGTRLTVL.

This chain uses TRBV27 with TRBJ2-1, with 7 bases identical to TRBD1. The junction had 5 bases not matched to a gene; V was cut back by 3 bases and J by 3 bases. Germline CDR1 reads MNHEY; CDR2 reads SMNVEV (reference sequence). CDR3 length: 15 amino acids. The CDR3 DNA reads TGTGCCAGCAGTTTCGATTGGACAGGCTACAATGAGCAGTTCTTC. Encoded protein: CASSFDWTGYNEQFF.

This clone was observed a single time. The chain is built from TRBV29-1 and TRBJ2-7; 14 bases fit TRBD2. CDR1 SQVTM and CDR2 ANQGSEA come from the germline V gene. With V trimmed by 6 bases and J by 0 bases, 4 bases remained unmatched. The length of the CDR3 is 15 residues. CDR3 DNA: TGCAGCGTGGAGGGACTAGCGGGAGCCTCCTACGAGCAGTACTTC. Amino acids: CSVEGLAGASYEQYF.

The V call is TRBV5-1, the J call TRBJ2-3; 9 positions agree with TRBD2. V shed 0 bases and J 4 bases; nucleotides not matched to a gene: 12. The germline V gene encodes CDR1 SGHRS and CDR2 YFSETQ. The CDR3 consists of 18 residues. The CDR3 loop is CASSLAFLSGLAADTQYF. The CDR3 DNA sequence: TGCGCCAGCAGCTTGGCCTTTCTTTCGGGACTAGCTGCAGATACGCAGTATTTT.

CDR3 nucleotide sequence: TGTGCCTGGGGGCAGGCCACAGATACGCAGTATTTT. Translating gives CAWGQATDTQYF. The chain employs TRBV30 and TRBJ2-3; D is undetermined. The CDR3 has 12 amino acids. The germline V gene encodes CDR1 GTSNPN and CDR2 SVGIG (reference sequence). The V gene lost 5 bases and the J gene lost 2 bases, with 8 bases spanning the gap.

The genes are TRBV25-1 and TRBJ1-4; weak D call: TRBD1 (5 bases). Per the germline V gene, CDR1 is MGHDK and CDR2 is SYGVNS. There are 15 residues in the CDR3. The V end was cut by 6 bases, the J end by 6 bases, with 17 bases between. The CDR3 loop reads CASSPAGRTYEKLFF. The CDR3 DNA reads TGTGCCAGCAGCCCCGCGGGACGGACATATGAAAAACTGTTTTTT.

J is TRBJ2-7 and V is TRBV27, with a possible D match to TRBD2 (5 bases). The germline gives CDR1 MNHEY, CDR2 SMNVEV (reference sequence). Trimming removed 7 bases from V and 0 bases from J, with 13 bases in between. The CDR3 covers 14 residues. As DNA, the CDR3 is TGTGCCAGCAAAACAACTAGGTCCTCCTACGAGCAGTACTTC. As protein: CASKTTRSSYEQYF.

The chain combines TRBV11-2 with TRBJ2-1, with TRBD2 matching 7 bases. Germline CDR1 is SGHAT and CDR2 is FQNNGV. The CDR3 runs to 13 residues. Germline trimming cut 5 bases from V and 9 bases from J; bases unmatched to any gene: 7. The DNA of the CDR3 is TGTGCCAGCAGCCGGCCAGGGAGGGGTGAGCAGTTCTTC. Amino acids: CASSRPGRGEQFF.

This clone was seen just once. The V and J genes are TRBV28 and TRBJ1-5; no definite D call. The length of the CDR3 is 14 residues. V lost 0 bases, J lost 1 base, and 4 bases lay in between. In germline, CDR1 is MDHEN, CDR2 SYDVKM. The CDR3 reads CASSLWRSNQPQHF. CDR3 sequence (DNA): TGTGCCAGCAGTTTATGGAGGAGCAATCAGCCCCAGCATTTT.

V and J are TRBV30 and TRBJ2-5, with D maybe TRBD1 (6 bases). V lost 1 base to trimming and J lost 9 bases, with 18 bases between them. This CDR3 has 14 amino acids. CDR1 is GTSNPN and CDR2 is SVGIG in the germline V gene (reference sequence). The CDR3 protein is CAWSGDRKTGAQYF. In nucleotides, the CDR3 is TGTGCCTGGAGTGGCGACAGGAAAACCGGGGCCCAGTACTTC.

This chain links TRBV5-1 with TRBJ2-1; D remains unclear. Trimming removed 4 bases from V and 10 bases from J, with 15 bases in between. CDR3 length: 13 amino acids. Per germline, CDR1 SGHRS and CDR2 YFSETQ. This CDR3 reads CASSRGWAEEQFF. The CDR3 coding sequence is TGCGCCAGCAGCCGTGGTTGGGCTGAAGAGCAGTTCTTC.

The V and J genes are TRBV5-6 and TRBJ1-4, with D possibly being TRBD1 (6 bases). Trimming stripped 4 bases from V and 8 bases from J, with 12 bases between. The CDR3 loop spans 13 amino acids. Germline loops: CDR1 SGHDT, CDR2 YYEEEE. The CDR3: CASSPVGGEKLFF. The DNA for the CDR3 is TGTGCCAGCAGCCCGGTAGGGGGAGAAAAACTGTTTTTT.

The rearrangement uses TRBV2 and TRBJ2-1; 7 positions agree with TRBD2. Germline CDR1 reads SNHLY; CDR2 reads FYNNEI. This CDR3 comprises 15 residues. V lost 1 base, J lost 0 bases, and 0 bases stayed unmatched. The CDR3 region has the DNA TGTGCCAGCAGTGAAGGCGGGAGCTCCTACAATGAGCAGTTCTTC. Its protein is CASSEGGSSYNEQFF.

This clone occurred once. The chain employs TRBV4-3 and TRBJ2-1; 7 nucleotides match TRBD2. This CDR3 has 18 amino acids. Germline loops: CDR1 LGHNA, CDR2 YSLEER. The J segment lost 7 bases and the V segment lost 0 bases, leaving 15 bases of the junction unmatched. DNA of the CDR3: TGCGCCAGCAGCCAAGATCTATCTAGCGGCCTCCTATCTAATGAGCAGTTCTTC. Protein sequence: CASSQDLSSGLLSNEQFF.

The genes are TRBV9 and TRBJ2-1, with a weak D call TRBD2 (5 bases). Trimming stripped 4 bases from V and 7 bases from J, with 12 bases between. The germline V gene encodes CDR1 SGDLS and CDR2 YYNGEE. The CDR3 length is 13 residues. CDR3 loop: CASSPSGMNEQFF. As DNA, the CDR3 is TGTGCCAGCAGCCCCTCCGGGATGAATGAGCAGTTCTTC. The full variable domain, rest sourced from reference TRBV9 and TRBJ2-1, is DSGVTQTPKHLITATGQRVTLRCSPRSGDLSVYWYQQSLDQGLQFLIQYYNGEERAKGNILERFSAQQFPDLHSELNLSSLELGDSALYFCASSPSGMNEQFFGPGTRLTVL.

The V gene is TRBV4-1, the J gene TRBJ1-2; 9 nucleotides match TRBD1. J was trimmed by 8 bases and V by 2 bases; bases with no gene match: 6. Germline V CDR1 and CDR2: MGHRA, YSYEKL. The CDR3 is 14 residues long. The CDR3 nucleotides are TGCGCCAGCAGCCAACCGGGACAGGGAGGAGGCTACACCTTC. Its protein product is CASSQPGQGGGYTF.

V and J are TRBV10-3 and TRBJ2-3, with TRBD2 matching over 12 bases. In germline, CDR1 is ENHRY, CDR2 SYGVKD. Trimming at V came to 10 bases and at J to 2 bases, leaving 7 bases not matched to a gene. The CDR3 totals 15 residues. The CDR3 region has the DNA TGTGCCACCGGGGCTAGCGGGAGGGTCACAGATACGCAGTATTTT. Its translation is CATGASGRVTDTQYF.

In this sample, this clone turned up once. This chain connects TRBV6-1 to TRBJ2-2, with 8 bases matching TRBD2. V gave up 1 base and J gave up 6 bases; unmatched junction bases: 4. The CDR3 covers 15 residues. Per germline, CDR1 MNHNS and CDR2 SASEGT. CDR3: CASSEGTSQSGELFF. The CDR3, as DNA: TGTGCCAGCAGTGAAGGGACTAGCCAGTCCGGGGAGCTGTTTTTT.

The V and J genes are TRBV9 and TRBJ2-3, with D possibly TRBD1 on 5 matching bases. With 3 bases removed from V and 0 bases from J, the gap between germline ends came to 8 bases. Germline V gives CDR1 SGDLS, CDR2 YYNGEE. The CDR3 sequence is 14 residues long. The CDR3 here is CASSGQSSTDTQYF. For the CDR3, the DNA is TGTGCCAGCAGCGGACAGAGCAGCACAGATACGCAGTATTTT.

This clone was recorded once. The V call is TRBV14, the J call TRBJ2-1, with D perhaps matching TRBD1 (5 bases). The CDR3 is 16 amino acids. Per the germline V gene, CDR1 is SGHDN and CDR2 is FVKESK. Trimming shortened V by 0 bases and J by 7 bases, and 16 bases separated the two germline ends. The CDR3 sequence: CASSQEGRSLLNEQFF. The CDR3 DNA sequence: TGTGCCAGCAGCCAAGAGGGGCGGTCTCTTCTTAATGAGCAGTTCTTC.

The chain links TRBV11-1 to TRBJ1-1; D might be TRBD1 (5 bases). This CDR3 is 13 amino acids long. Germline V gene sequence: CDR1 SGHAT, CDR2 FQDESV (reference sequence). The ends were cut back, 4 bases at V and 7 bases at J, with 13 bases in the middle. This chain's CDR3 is CASSYDRRNEAFF. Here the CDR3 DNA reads TGTGCCAGCAGCTACGACAGAAGAAATGAAGCTTTCTTT.

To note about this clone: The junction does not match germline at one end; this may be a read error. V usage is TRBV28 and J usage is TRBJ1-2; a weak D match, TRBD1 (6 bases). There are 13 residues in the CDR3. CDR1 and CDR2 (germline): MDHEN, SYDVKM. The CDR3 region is CSSSGQSYYGYTF. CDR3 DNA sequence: TGTTCCAGCAGTGGACAGAGTTACTATGGCTACACCTTC.

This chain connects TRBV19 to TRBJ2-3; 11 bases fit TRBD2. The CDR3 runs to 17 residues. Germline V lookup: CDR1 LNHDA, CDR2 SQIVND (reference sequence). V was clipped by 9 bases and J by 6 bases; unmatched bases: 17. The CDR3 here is CASSFGLAGGPGDTQYF. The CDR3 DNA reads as TGTGCCAGCAGTTTTGGGTTAGCGGGAGGGCCAGGGGATACGCAGTATTTT.

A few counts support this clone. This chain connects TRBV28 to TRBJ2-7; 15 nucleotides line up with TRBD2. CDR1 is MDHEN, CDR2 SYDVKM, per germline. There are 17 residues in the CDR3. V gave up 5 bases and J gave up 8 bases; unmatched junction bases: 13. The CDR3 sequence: CASSDSRGTSGRLKQYF. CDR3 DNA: TGTGCCAGCAGTGACTCTCGCGGGACTAGCGGGAGGTTGAAGCAGTACTTC.

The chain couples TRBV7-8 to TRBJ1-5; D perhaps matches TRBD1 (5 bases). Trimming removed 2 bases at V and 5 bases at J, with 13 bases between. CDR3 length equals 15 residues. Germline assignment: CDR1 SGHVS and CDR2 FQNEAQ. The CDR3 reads CASSLQGTFDQPQHF. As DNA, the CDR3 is TGTGCCAGCAGCTTACAGGGTACATTCGATCAGCCCCAGCATTTT. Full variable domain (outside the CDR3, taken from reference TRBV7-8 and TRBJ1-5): GAGVSQSPRYKVAKRGQDVALRCDPISGHVSLFWYQQALGQGPEFLTYFQNEAQLDKSGLPSDRFFAERPEGSVSTLKIQRTQQEDSAVYLCASSLQGTFDQPQHFGDGTRLSIL.

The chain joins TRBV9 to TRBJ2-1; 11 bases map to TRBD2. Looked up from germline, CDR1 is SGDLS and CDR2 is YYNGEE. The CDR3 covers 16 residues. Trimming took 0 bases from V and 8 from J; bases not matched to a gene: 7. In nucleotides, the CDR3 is TGTGCCAGCAGCGTAGTAGCGGGAGGGCCATGGGATGAGCAGTTCTTC. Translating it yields CASSVVAGGPWDEQFF.

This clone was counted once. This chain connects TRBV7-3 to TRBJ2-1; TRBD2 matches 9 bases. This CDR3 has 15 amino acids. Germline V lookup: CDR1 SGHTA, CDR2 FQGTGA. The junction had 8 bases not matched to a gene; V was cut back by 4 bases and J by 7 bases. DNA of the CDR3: TGTGCCAGCAGCTCTAGCGGGATGGTTGGGAATGAGCAGTTCTTC. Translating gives CASSSSGMVGNEQFF. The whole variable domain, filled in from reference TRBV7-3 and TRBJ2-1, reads GAGVSQTPSNKVTEKGKYVELRCDPISGHTALYWYRQSLGQGPEFLIYFQGTGAADDSGLPNDRFFAVRPEGSVSTLKIQRTERGDSAVYLCASSSSGMVGNEQFFGPGTRLTVL.